This T cell receptor beta chain was sequenced for a study of T-cell reconstitution after alpha-beta-depleted transplantation in children. Construction of the TCRbeta library involved unique molecular identifiers. TCRdb itself ran the PCR reads through MiXCR, one entry per CDR3 protein. There are about 500,000 distinct CDR3 sequences in the sample; about 30% occur only once, and under 3% lies in the top ten. This clonotype was detected a few times. The material sequenced was PBMCs from the stem cell graft donor, taken from the stem cell graft. The receptor comes from a human donor who donated a stem cell graft to a child with aplastic anemia.

The CDR3 protein is CSVEDGTSGRANNEQFF. Here the CDR3 DNA reads TGCAGCGTTGAAGATGGGACTAGCGGGAGGGCCAACAATGAGCAGTTCTTC. V gene TRBV29-1 combines with J gene TRBJ2-1; 16 bases line up with TRBD2. The CDR3 is made up of 17 amino acids. The germline gives CDR1 SQVTM, CDR2 ANQGSEA. V was clipped by 0 bases and J by 5 bases; unmatched bases: 4.